The 26 T cell receptor beta chains presented below share a single source sample, sequenced in a study of T cell repertoires in aging, cancer and after chemotherapy. Peripheral blood genomic DNA, not sorted cells or RNA, was the template. TRB rearrangements spanning V, D and J were amplified using mixed TRB-A/B primers. TCRdb passed the multiplex PCR reads through MiXCR, listing each CDR3 protein once. Of 1,500 to 2,500 distinct CDR3 sequences detected, 25% to 35% appear once; the ten largest clones hold over 9.5%. Sequencing used blood. These TCRs come from a human donor with a solid tumor.

This clonotype ranks as large. This sequence joins TRBV19 and TRBJ1-6; D remains unclear. Germline V gene data show CDR1 as LNHDA and CDR2 as SQIVND (reference sequence). V was shortened by 0 bases and J by 11 bases, with 8 bases between the two germline ends. The length of the CDR3 is 13 residues. In DNA, the CDR3 is TGTGCCAGTAGTATAGATACGGCGACACCCCTCCACTTT. Amino acid sequence: CASSIDTATPLHF. Supplemented by reference TRBV19 and TRBJ1-6, the full variable domain reads DGGITQSPKYLFRKEGQNVTLSCEQNLNHDAMYWYRQDPGQGLRLIYYSQIVNDFQKGDIAEGYSVSREKKESFPLTVTSAQKNPTAFYLCASSIDTATPLHFGNGTRLTVT.

This clonotype is large in the sample. The chain is built from TRBV29-1 and TRBJ2-7, with D tentatively TRBD1 (5 bases). The length of the CDR3 is 16 residues. The germline CDR1 and CDR2 sequences are SQVTM and ANQGSEA. Deletions cut 1 base from V and 2 bases from J, with 18 bases between. The CDR3 coding sequence is TGCAGCGTTGAAGGCGGCCGGCAGGGTGGAACCTACGAGCAGTACTTC. As protein: CSVEGGRQGGTYEQYF.

V usage is TRBV29-1 and J usage is TRBJ2-3; TRBD1 is a possible D gene (7 bases). Between the trimmed V and J ends, which lost 1 base and 6 bases, there was a span of 26 bases. CDR1 is SQVTM and CDR2 is ANQGSEA in the germline V gene. CDR3 size: 18 residues. The CDR3 DNA is TGCAGCGTTGAAGTGTCAGGGGGGTTAGCTAGGATTTTCGATACGCAGTATTTT. This gives the protein CSVEVSGGLARIFDTQYF.

This clonotype is classed as large (0.1 to 1%). The chain couples TRBV19 to TRBJ1-2; TRBD1 matches at 8 bases. CDR3 length equals 13 residues. Germline V gives CDR1 LNHDA, CDR2 SQIVND (reference sequence). The V segment lost 7 bases and the J segment 5 bases; nucleotides outside the gene matches: 6. CDR3 DNA sequence: TGTGCCAGTATCCGGACAGGGTCGTATGGCTACACCTTC. This translates into CASIRTGSYGYTF.

As regards this clonotype: An end of the junction does not agree with germline; a read error may underlie this. The chain recombines TRBV7-9 with TRBJ2-1; maybe TRBD2 (6 bases). The CDR3 has 14 amino acids. Germline V lookup: CDR1 SEHNR, CDR2 FQNEAQ (reference sequence). CDR3 residues: CVSSPMGLANEQFF. CDR3 DNA: TGTGTCAGCAGCCCTATGGGACTCGCAAATGAGCAGTTCTTC.

This clonotype was found a few times. J is TRBJ2-1 and V is TRBV11-3; 11 positions match TRBD2. Germline V gene sequence: CDR1 SGHNT, CDR2 YENEEA. This CDR3 has 16 amino acids. With V trimmed by 3 bases and J by 4 bases, 5 bases remained unmatched. This chain's CDR3 is CASSLSSGGPYNEQFF. The CDR3 DNA reads TGTGCCAGCAGCTTGTCTAGCGGGGGGCCGTACAATGAGCAGTTCTTC.

A few counts support this clonotype. This chain uses TRBV6-2 or TRBV6-3 with TRBJ2-7, with D tentatively TRBD2 (6 bases). The CDR3 spans 12 residues. The germline V gene encodes CDR1 MNHEY and CDR2 SVGEGT. V lost 7 bases and J 4 bases, leaving 11 bases between the germline ends. CDR3 sequence reads: CASTTSLYEQYF. In nucleotides, the CDR3 is TGTGCCAGCACGACTAGTCTGTACGAGCAGTACTTC.

The chain couples TRBV28 to TRBJ2-2, with TRBD1 matching over 8 bases. Trimming took 6 bases from V and 1 from J; bases not matched to a gene: 7. This CDR3 is 16 amino acids long. Per germline, CDR1 MDHEN and CDR2 SYDVKM. CDR3 nucleotides: TGTGCCAGCAGCCCATGGACAGGGATGAACACCGGGGAGCTGTTTTTT. Translated, it gives CASSPWTGMNTGELFF.

This clonotype appeared a few times. The rearrangement uses TRBV28 and TRBJ2-3; TRBD2 matches 9 bases. CDR3 length: 15 residues. The trim removed 5 bases at V and 6 bases at J, leaving 9 bases unmatched. Germline lookup yields CDR1 MDHEN and CDR2 SYDVKM. In DNA, the CDR3 is TGTGCCAGCAGTCGACTAGCGGTTCAGGGTGATACGCAGTATTTT. Its protein product is CASSRLAVQGDTQYF.

V is TRBV6-5 and J is TRBJ1-1, with unresolved D. The CDR3 spans 13 residues. V dropped 5 bases and J dropped 4 bases, with 11 bases sitting between them. Germline V gene sequence: CDR1 MNHEY, CDR2 SVGAGI. In DNA form, the CDR3 reads TGTGCCAGCAGTGAAGGACTTATCACTGAAGCTTTCTTT. It encodes CASSEGLITEAFF.

J is TRBJ1-1 and V is TRBV6-5; D might be TRBD1 (5 bases). The CDR3 is 15 amino acids. Germline V gene sequence: CDR1 MNHEY, CDR2 SVGAGI. Trimming pared 7 bases from V and 0 bases from J, leaving 15 bases between. The CDR3: CASTNFRTLNTEAFF. Here the CDR3 DNA reads TGTGCCAGCACTAACTTCAGGACATTGAACACTGAAGCTTTCTTT.

V gene TRBV7-2 combines with J gene TRBJ1-1; D is ambiguous. Trimming shortened V by 1 base and J by 2 bases, and 11 bases separated the two germline ends. Germline V gives CDR1 SGHTA, CDR2 FQGNSA. This CDR3 contains 15 residues. The CDR3 protein is CASSLVGLINTEAFF. The CDR3 DNA sequence: TGTGCCAGCAGCTTAGTGGGCCTGATCAACACTGAAGCTTTCTTT.

This clonotype is large (0.1 to 1%) within its sample. This rearrangement joins TRBV6-5 to TRBJ1-6; the match to TRBD1 covers 7 bases. V lost 7 bases, J lost 2 bases, and 5 bases stayed unmatched. Germline V gives CDR1 MNHEY, CDR2 SVGAGI. The CDR3 totals 15 residues. CDR3 loop: CASTEGQPYNSPLHF. DNA of the CDR3: TGTGCCAGCACTGAGGGACAGCCCTATAATTCACCCCTCCACTTT.

The CDR3 loop reads CASRRGQFLNTGELFF. The CDR3 DNA reads TGTGCCAGCAGGAGGGGACAGTTCCTGAACACCGGGGAGCTGTTTTTT. The chain carries TRBV27 and TRBJ2-2; TRBD1 matches 7 bases. V shed 6 bases, J shed 1 base, and the junction held 8 bases outside the gene matches. CDR1 MNHEY and CDR2 SMNVEV come from the germline V gene (reference sequence). The CDR3 is 16 residues long.

A few counts support this clonotype. The rearrangement links TRBV15 to TRBJ2-7, with D unclear. The CDR3 is 12 amino acids. Germline loops: CDR1 LNHNV, CDR2 YYDKDF (reference sequence). V lost 8 bases to trimming and J lost 3 bases, with 11 bases between them. The CDR3 spells CATGQDHYEQYF. The CDR3 DNA sequence: TGTGCCACCGGCCAAGACCACTACGAGCAGTACTTC.

This clonotype came up a few times. The chain joins TRBV7-2 to TRBJ2-7; 10 bases map to TRBD1. V lost 1 base to trimming and J lost 3 bases; unmatched junction nucleotides: 0. Looked up from germline, CDR1 is SGHTA and CDR2 is FQGNSA. This CDR3 has 14 amino acids. The CDR3: CASSLGDRGYEQYF. The CDR3 nucleotides read TGTGCCAGCAGCTTAGGGGACAGGGGCTACGAGCAGTACTTC.

This clonotype came up a few times. This chain connects TRBV19 to TRBJ2-2, with D possibly TRBD1 on 6 matching bases. With 5 bases removed from V and 5 bases from J, the gap between germline ends came to 12 bases. The CDR3 length is 14 residues. The germline CDR1 and CDR2 sequences are LNHDA and SQIVND (reference sequence). This chain's CDR3 is CASSLTGGTGELFF. CDR3 in DNA: TGTGCCAGTAGTTTGACAGGAGGTACCGGGGAGCTGTTTTTT.

This chain uses TRBV5-1 with TRBJ2-2, with D possibly being TRBD2 (5 bases). The V and J ends lost 1 base and 6 bases respectively, with 13 bases between them. The CDR3 length is 15 residues. Germline V lookup: CDR1 SGHRS, CDR2 YFSETQ. The CDR3 loop is CASSLTGTSAGELFF. The CDR3 region has the DNA TGCGCCAGCAGCTTGACGGGAACGTCGGCCGGGGAGCTGTTTTTT.

The rearrangement joins TRBV6-2 or TRBV6-3 to TRBJ2-7; perhaps TRBD2 as D (5 bases). Germline V CDR1 and CDR2: MNHEY, SVGEGT. The CDR3 consists of 16 residues. The V end lost 2 bases, the J end lost 1 base, and 15 bases lay between the germline ends. The CDR3 region is CASSYQPGMGSYEQYF. DNA for the CDR3: TGTGCCAGCAGTTACCAGCCGGGGATGGGATCCTACGAGCAGTACTTC.

This chain connects TRBV19 to TRBJ2-1; 8 positions agree with TRBD2. The CDR3 sequence is 15 residues long. The trim removed 1 base at V and 14 bases at J, leaving 13 bases unmatched. CDR1 is LNHDA, CDR2 SQIVND, per germline (reference sequence). CDR3: CASSIGGLAGVEKFF. CDR3 DNA: TGTGCCAGTAGTATAGGAGGACTAGCAGGGGTGGAGAAGTTCTTC.

The chain links TRBV7-2 to TRBJ2-2; TRBD2 matches at 10 bases. CDR1 and CDR2 (germline): SGHTA, FQGNSA. This CDR3 spans 19 amino acids. V lost 0 bases, J lost 2 bases, and 9 bases stayed unmatched. The CDR3 is CASSLAALAGGPNTGELFF. The CDR3 DNA reads as TGTGCCAGCAGCTTAGCGGCTTTAGCGGGAGGACCAAACACCGGGGAGCTGTTTTTT.

This clonotype qualifies as large (0.1 to 1%). This chain's CDR3 is CASSFGGVTDTQYF. CDR3 sequence (DNA): TGTGCCAGCAGCTTCGGCGGGGTGACAGATACGCAGTATTTT. J is TRBJ2-3 and V is TRBV7-2, with D possibly being TRBD2 (6 bases). The CDR3 runs to 14 residues. V was cut by 3 bases and J by 3 bases, with 10 bases left in between. The germline V gene encodes CDR1 SGHTA and CDR2 FQGNSA.

V and J are TRBV19 and TRBJ1-2; TRBD1 aligns across 9 bases. CDR1 and CDR2 from the germline V gene are LNHDA and SQIVND (reference sequence). This CDR3 has 15 amino acids. J lost 5 bases, V lost 0 bases, and 4 bases had no gene match. CDR3 loop: CASSIDGTGKYGYTF. Written as DNA, the CDR3 is TGTGCCAGTAGTATAGATGGGACAGGGAAATATGGCTACACCTTC.

On this clonotype itself: At one boundary the junction diverges from the germline segment, which might be a read error. The chain combines TRBV6-5 with TRBJ2-7, with TRBD2 identical over 8 bases. The length of the CDR3 is 13 residues. Germline CDR1 reads MNHEY; CDR2 reads SVGAGI. CDR3 loop: CASSPRGGYDQYF. As DNA, the CDR3 is TGTGCCAGCAGTCCCCGGGGGGGTTACGATCAGTACTTC.

The genes are TRBV15 and TRBJ2-7; TRBD1 matches 7 bases. Germline values: CDR1 LNHNV, CDR2 YYDKDF (reference sequence). The ends lost 4 bases at V and 4 bases at J; junction bases unmatched: 1. The CDR3 covers 12 residues. The CDR3 sequence: CATSKQGYEQYF. The CDR3 DNA sequence: TGTGCCACCAGCAAACAGGGGTACGAGCAGTACTTC. Using reference TRBV15 and TRBJ2-7 for the parts outside the CDR3, the full variable domain is DAMVIQNPRYQVTQFGKPVTLSCSQTLNHNVMYWYQQKSSQAPKLLFHYYDKDFNNEADTPDNFQSRRPNTSFCFLDIRSPGLGDTAMYLCATSKQGYEQYFGPGTRLTVT.

The rearrangement uses TRBV20-1 and TRBJ2-1, with a tentative D call TRBD1 (6 bases). Trimming left V 6 bases short and J 8 bases short, with 14 bases between. The CDR3 has 12 residues. Per germline, CDR1 DFQATT and CDR2 SNEGSKA (reference sequence). CDR3 protein: CSAPDSYDEQFF. CDR3 DNA sequence: TGCAGTGCGCCGGACAGTTATGATGAGCAGTTCTTC.